These T cell receptor beta chains were read from a single sample in a study of cytomegalovirus exposure and HLA in healthy donors. Measured with immunoSEQ multiplex PCR; TCRdb has only the in-frame clones, and not every one. The sample lists 100,000 to 140,000 clones; more than 70% were seen once. The source material was PBMCs. The receptor source for this set is a man aged 18 to 29 in good health and CMV-seronegative. Each CDR3 is given with its conserved first and last residue. D genes are given only for firm matches. The size field is filled for only some rows; it gives once, few, many or a size class.

d_gene: TRBD1; j_gene: TRBJ2-7; v_gene: TRBV5-1; abundance: .; CDR3aa: CASSSDRARSEQYF; CDR3nt: TGCGCCAGCAGCTCCGACAGGGCGAGAAGCGAGCAGTACTTC
d_gene: .; j_gene: TRBJ1-2; v_gene: TRBV28; abundance: .; CDR3aa: CASRPGDRGYTF; CDR3nt: TGTGCCAGCAGGCCAGGGGACCGGGGCTACACCTTC
d_gene: .; j_gene: TRBJ1-3; v_gene: TRBV19; abundance: .; CDR3aa: CASIQQGTGNTIYF; CDR3nt: TGTGCCAGTATACAACAGGGCACTGGAAACACCATATATTTT
d_gene: .; j_gene: TRBJ2-7; v_gene: TRBV10-1; abundance: .; CDR3aa: CASSESIQGTYEQYF; CDR3nt: TGCGCCAGCAGTGAGTCGATCCAGGGGACCTACGAGCAGTACTTC
d_gene: TRBD2; j_gene: TRBJ2-1; v_gene: TRBV7-3; abundance: .; CDR3aa: CASSLKRGASYNEQFF; CDR3nt: TGTGCCAGCAGCTTAAAGCGGGGCGCCTCCTACAATGAGCAGTTCTTC
d_gene: .; j_gene: TRBJ2-7; v_gene: TRBV2; abundance: .; CDR3aa: CASSEAVGITEDEQYF; CDR3nt: TGTGCCAGCAGTGAAGCGGTAGGAATTACCGAGGACGAGCAGTACTTC
d_gene: TRBD2; j_gene: TRBJ2-7; v_gene: TRBV5-1; abundance: few; CDR3aa: CASSLDSGLAGAKEYF; CDR3nt: TGCGCCAGCAGCTTGGATAGCGGACTAGCGGGGGCCAAGGAGTACTTC
d_gene: TRBD2; j_gene: TRBJ2-4; v_gene: TRBV25-1; abundance: .; CDR3aa: CASRPPGGGVQYF; CDR3nt: TGTGCCAGCAGGCCCCCGGGCGGGGGAGTTCAGTACTTC
d_gene: .; j_gene: TRBJ1-4; v_gene: TRBV6-1; abundance: .; CDR3aa: CASSAGFGLNEKLFF; CDR3nt: TGTGCCAGCAGTGCAGGTTTCGGTCTTAATGAAAAACTGTTTTTT
d_gene: .; j_gene: TRBJ1-1; v_gene: TRBV27; abundance: few; CDR3aa: CASSWGLGPGSEAFF; CDR3nt: TGTGCCAGCAGTTGGGGGCTAGGTCCTGGTTCTGAAGCTTTCTTT
d_gene: .; j_gene: TRBJ2-7; v_gene: TRBV5-4; abundance: .; CDR3aa: CASSFTTGEQYF; CDR3nt: TGTGCCAGCAGCTTCACCACGGGTGAGCAGTACTTC
d_gene: .; j_gene: TRBJ2-1; v_gene: TRBV19; abundance: .; CDR3aa: CASSNGVSSYNEQFF; CDR3nt: TGTGCCAGTAGTAACGGGGTAAGCTCCTACAATGAGCAGTTCTTC
d_gene: TRBD1; j_gene: TRBJ1-6; v_gene: TRBV7-2; abundance: .; CDR3aa: CASSLQGGSPLHF; CDR3nt: TGTGCCAGCAGCTTACAGGGGGGCTCACCCCTCCACTTT
d_gene: .; j_gene: TRBJ1-2; v_gene: TRBV7-2; abundance: .; CDR3aa: CASSLVPAQRGYGYTF; CDR3nt: TGTGCCAGCAGCTTAGTTCCCGCCCAGAGGGGGTATGGCTACACCTTC
d_gene: TRBD2; j_gene: TRBJ2-7; v_gene: TRBV7-6; abundance: .; CDR3aa: CASSSPSGGLGEQYF; CDR3nt: TGTGCCAGCAGCTCACCTAGCGGGGGGCTTGGCGAGCAGTACTTC
d_gene: .; j_gene: TRBJ2-1; v_gene: TRBV7-2; abundance: .; CDR3aa: CASSSGWNDEQFF; CDR3nt: TGTGCCAGCAGCTCGGGATGGAATGATGAGCAGTTCTTC
d_gene: .; j_gene: TRBJ1-1; v_gene: TRBV29-1; abundance: .; CDR3aa: CSGRGQGVEAFF; CDR3nt: TGCAGCGGGCGGGGGCAGGGCGTTGAAGCTTTCTTT
d_gene: .; j_gene: TRBJ1-2; v_gene: TRBV15; abundance: few; CDR3aa: CATSNPRGGDGGYTF; CDR3nt: TGTGCCACCAGCAACCCCAGAGGGGGGGATGGAGGCTACACCTTC
d_gene: TRBD1; j_gene: TRBJ1-2; v_gene: TRBV11-2; abundance: once; CDR3aa: CASSLDQGAGYTF; CDR3nt: TGTGCCAGCAGCTTAGATCAGGGGGCCGGCTACACCTTC
d_gene: TRBD2; j_gene: TRBJ2-1; v_gene: TRBV29-1; abundance: .; CDR3aa: CSVAHPGTSGYYNEQFF; CDR3nt: TGCAGCGTTGCCCACCCTGGGACTAGCGGCTACTACAATGAGCAGTTCTTC
d_gene: TRBD1; j_gene: TRBJ1-5; v_gene: TRBV15; abundance: .; CDR3aa: CATSRDRTGGLPSNQPQHF; CDR3nt: TGTGCCACCAGCAGAGATCGTACAGGGGGCCTCCCTTCCAATCAGCCCCAGCATTTT
d_gene: .; j_gene: TRBJ1-4; v_gene: TRBV15; abundance: .; CDR3aa: CATSTPDRGVEKLFF; CDR3nt: TGTGCCACCAGTACCCCGGACAGAGGAGTAGAAAAACTGTTTTTT
d_gene: .; j_gene: TRBJ1-3; v_gene: TRBV7-6; abundance: .; CDR3aa: CASSSGQSNTIYF; CDR3nt: TGTGCCAGCAGCTCAGGACAGTCAAACACCATATATTTT
d_gene: TRBD1; j_gene: TRBJ1-2; v_gene: TRBV14; abundance: .; CDR3aa: CASSRTGNYGYTF; CDR3nt: TGTGCCAGCAGCCGGACAGGGAACTATGGCTACACCTTC
d_gene: .; j_gene: TRBJ1-6; v_gene: TRBV4-2; abundance: .; CDR3aa: CASSQDSAINSPLHF; CDR3nt: TGTGCCAGCAGCCAAGATAGCGCGATTAATTCACCCCTCCACTTT
d_gene: .; j_gene: TRBJ2-3; v_gene: TRBV2; abundance: .; CDR3aa: CASMEQGPTDTQYF; CDR3nt: TGTGCCAGCATGGAACAGGGACCCACAGATACGCAGTATTTT
d_gene: .; j_gene: TRBJ2-3; v_gene: TRBV5-5; abundance: .; CDR3aa: CASSPPDTQYF; CDR3nt: TGTGCCAGCAGCCCTCCAGATACGCAGTATTTT
d_gene: TRBD1; j_gene: TRBJ1-6; v_gene: TRBV28; abundance: .; CDR3aa: CASTTLAGQGDSPLHF; CDR3nt: TGTGCCAGCACCACTCTCGCGGGACAGGGTGATTCACCCCTCCACTTT
d_gene: TRBD2; j_gene: TRBJ2-3; v_gene: TRBV5-5; abundance: .; CDR3aa: CASSPDSGGGGVTDTQYF; CDR3nt: TGTGCCAGCAGTCCGGACTCGGGGGGCGGGGGGGTCACAGATACGCAGTATTTT
d_gene: TRBD1; j_gene: TRBJ1-2; v_gene: TRBV9; abundance: .; CDR3aa: CASSVVPGGTGYTF; CDR3nt: TGTGCCAGCAGCGTAGTTCCAGGGGGCACCGGGTACACCTTC
d_gene: .; j_gene: TRBJ2-7; v_gene: TRBV10-2; abundance: .; CDR3aa: CASSPDSIYEQYF; CDR3nt: TGCGCCAGCAGCCCTGACTCTATTTACGAGCAGTACTTC
d_gene: .; j_gene: TRBJ1-5; v_gene: TRBV6-4; abundance: .; CDR3aa: CAPTYSNQPQHF; CDR3nt: TGTGCTCCAACTTATAGCAATCAGCCCCAGCATTTT
d_gene: TRBD2; j_gene: TRBJ2-3; v_gene: TRBV15; abundance: .; CDR3aa: CATSRPPGLAVGTDTQYF; CDR3nt: TGTGCCACCAGCAGGCCTCCGGGACTAGCGGTAGGCACAGATACGCAGTATTTT
d_gene: .; j_gene: TRBJ2-5; v_gene: TRBV19; abundance: once; CDR3aa: CASSSSTQETQYF; CDR3nt: TGTGCCAGTAGTTCGTCTACTCAAGAGACCCAGTACTTC
d_gene: TRBD1; j_gene: TRBJ2-7; v_gene: TRBV5-6; abundance: .; CDR3aa: CASSLKGQSYEQYF; CDR3nt: TGTGCCAGCAGCTTGAAGGGACAGTCCTACGAGCAGTACTTC
d_gene: .; j_gene: TRBJ2-5; v_gene: TRBV6-5; abundance: .; CDR3aa: CASPPPGASQYF; CDR3nt: TGTGCCAGCCCCCCCCCAGGGGCTTCCCAGTACTTC
d_gene: .; j_gene: TRBJ1-1; v_gene: TRBV28; abundance: .; CDR3aa: CASSLPPVNTEAFF; CDR3nt: TGTGCCAGCAGTTTGCCCCCGGTGAACACTGAAGCTTTCTTT
d_gene: TRBD2; j_gene: TRBJ2-5; v_gene: TRBV18; abundance: few; CDR3aa: CASSPMGLQYQETQYF; CDR3nt: TGTGCCAGCTCACCAATGGGACTACAGTACCAAGAGACCCAGTACTTC
d_gene: .; j_gene: TRBJ2-3; v_gene: TRBV11-2; abundance: .; CDR3aa: CASSLDLGAGTRVYF; CDR3nt: TGTGCCAGCAGCTTAGATTTAGGGGCCGGGACTCGGGTTTATTTT
d_gene: .; j_gene: TRBJ2-1; v_gene: TRBV6-5; abundance: few; CDR3aa: CASSFAEYNEQFF; CDR3nt: TGTGCCAGCAGTTTCGCGGAGTACAATGAGCAGTTCTTC
d_gene: TRBD1; j_gene: TRBJ1-2; v_gene: TRBV5-1; abundance: .; CDR3aa: CASSLVHRGADGYTF; CDR3nt: TGCGCCAGCAGCTTGGTCCACAGGGGCGCAGATGGCTACACCTTC
d_gene: TRBD2; j_gene: TRBJ2-7; v_gene: TRBV27; abundance: .; CDR3aa: CASPIAGGPPEAPYEQYF; CDR3nt: TGTGCCAGCCCTATAGCGGGGGGCCCCCCAGAGGCTCCTTACGAGCAGTACTTC
d_gene: TRBD1; j_gene: TRBJ2-7; v_gene: TRBV16; abundance: once; CDR3aa: CASSQAFTGAEQYF; CDR3nt: TGTGCCAGCAGCCAGGCTTTTACAGGGGCCGAGCAGTACTTC
d_gene: .; j_gene: TRBJ2-5; v_gene: TRBV5-1; abundance: few; CDR3aa: CASSLGAGGETQYF; CDR3nt: TGCGCCAGCAGCTTGGGGGCAGGTGGAGAGACCCAGTACTTC